One TCR beta chain is described in this entry. Its antigen is unidentified. CDR3 size: 14 residues. The junction had 6 bases not matched to a gene; V was cut back by 4 bases and J by 3 bases. CDR1 and CDR2 from the germline V gene are SGHRS and YFSETQ. The table came from immunoSEQ multiplex PCR; TCRdb's copy has only in-frame clones and leaves some out. There are around 2,100,000 clones in the sample; 85% to 95% occur only once, and 1% to 1.5% lies in the top ten. The data were obtained in a study of shared clonotypes between healthy human individuals. Study-level results: In having few donors, the study represented limited genetic and exposure-history diversity.

Naive CD8 cells comprised CD45RO-negative, CCR7-positively selected cells, excluding terminally differentiated effector memory CD45RA+ cells. Donors were Caucasian adults residing in Nashville, Tennessee, USA. V and J are TRBV5-1 and TRBJ1-1, with 7 bases identical to TRBD1. The origin of this receptor is a man between 18 and 29 years old in good health. Sequencing used naive CD8+ T cells sorted from blood. The CDR3 DNA sequence: TGCGCCAGCAGCGGCGAGACAGGGTACACTGAAGCTTTCTTT. Translating gives CASSGETGYTEAFF.